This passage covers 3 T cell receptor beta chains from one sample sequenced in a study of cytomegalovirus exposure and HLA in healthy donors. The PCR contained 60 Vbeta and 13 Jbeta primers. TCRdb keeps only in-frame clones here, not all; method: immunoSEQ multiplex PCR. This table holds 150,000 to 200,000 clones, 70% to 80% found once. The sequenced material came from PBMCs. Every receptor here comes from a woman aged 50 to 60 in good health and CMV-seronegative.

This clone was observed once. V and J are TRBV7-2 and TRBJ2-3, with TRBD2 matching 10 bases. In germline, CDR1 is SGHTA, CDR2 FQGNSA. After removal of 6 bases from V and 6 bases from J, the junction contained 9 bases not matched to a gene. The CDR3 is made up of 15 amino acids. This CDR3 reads CASRTAGGERDTQYF. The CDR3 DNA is TGTGCCAGCAGAACAGCGGGGGGGGAGCGGGATACGCAGTATTTT.

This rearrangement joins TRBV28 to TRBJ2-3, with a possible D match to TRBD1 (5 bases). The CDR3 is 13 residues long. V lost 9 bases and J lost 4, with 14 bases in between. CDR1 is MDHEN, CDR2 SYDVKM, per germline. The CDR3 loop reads CASLEGRADTQYF. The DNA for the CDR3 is TGTGCCAGTTTAGAAGGCAGGGCAGATACGCAGTATTTT.

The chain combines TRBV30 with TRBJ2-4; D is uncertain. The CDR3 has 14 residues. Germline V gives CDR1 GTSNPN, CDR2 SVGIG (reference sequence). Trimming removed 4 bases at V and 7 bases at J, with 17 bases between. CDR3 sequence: CAWTPGQVGNIQYF. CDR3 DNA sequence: TGTGCCTGGACTCCTGGGCAGGTTGGGAACATTCAGTACTTC. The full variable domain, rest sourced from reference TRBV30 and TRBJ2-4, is SQTIHQWPATLVQPVGSPLSLECTVEGTSNPNLYWYRQAAGRGLQLLFYSVGIGQISSEVPQNLSASRPQDRQFILSSKKLLLSDSGFYLCAWTPGQVGNIQYFGAGTRLSVL.